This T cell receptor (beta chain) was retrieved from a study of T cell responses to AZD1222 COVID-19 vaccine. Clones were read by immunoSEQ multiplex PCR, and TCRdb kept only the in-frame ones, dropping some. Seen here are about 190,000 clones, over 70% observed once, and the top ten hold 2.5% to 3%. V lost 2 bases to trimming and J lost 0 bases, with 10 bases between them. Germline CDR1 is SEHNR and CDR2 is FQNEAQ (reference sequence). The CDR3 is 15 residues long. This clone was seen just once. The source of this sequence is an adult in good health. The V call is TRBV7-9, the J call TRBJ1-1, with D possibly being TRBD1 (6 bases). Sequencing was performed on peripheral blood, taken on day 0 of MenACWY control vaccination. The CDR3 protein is CASSLPQGMNTEAFF. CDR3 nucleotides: TGTGCCAGCAGCTTACCTCAGGGGATGAACACTGAAGCTTTCTTT.